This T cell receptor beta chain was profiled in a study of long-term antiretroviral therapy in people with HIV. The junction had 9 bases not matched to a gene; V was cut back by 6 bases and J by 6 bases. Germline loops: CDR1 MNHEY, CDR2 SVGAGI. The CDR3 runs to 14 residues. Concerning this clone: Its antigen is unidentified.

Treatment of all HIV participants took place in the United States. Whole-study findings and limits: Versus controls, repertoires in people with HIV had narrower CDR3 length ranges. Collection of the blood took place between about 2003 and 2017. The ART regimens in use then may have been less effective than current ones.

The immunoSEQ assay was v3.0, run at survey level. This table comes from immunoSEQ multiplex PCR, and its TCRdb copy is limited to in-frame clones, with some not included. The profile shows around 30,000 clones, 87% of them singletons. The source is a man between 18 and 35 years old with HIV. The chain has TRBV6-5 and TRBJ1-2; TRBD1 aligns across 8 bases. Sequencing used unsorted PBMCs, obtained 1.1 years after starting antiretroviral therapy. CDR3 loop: CASRPRQGRDGYTF. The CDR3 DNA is TGTGCCAGCAGGCCCCGACAGGGGAGGGATGGCTACACCTTC.